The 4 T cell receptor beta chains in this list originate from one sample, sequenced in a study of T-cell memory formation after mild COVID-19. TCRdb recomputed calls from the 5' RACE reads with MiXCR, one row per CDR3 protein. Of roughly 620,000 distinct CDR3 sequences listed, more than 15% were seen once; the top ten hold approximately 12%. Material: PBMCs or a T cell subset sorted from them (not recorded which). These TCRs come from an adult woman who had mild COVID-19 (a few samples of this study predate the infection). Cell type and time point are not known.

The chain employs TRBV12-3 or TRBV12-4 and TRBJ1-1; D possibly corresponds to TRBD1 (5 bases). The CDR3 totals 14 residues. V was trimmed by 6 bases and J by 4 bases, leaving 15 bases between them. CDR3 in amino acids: CASRQTAGITEAFF. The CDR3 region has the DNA TGTGCCAGCAGGCAGACAGCCGGTATCACTGAAGCTTTCTTT.

The CDR3 bases are TGTGCCAGCACCCGACCGGGGGTAGCGGGAAATACCGGGGAGCTGTTTTTT. This encodes CASTRPGVAGNTGELFF. The chain recombines TRBV27 with TRBJ2-2; 8 bases are a match to TRBD2. Germline V CDR1 and CDR2: MNHEY, SMNVEV (reference sequence). The CDR3 loop spans 17 amino acids. With V trimmed by 7 bases and J by 5 bases, 15 bases remained unmatched.

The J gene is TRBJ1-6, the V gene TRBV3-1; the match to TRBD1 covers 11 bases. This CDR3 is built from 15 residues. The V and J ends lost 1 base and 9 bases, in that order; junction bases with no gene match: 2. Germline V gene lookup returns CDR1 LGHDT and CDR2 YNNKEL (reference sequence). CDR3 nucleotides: TGTGCCAGCAGCCAAGCCGGGACAGGGGGTTCACCCCTCCACTTT. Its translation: CASSQAGTGGSPLHF.

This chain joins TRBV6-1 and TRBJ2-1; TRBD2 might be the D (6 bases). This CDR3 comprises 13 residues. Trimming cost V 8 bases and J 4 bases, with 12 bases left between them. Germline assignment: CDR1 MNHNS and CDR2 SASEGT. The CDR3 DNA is TGTGCCAGCTCAGCTAGCGCTTACAATGAGCAGTTCTTC. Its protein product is CASSASAYNEQFF.